This T cell receptor beta chain originates from a study of Ad26.COV2.S vaccination and SARS-CoV-2 variants. Study summary: In the study, Ad26.COV2.S was injected intramuscularly once, or twice 56 days apart. Study-level findings and limits: Substantial breadth was reported for post-vaccination spike-specific CD8+ and CD4+ T cells.

Germline V gene data show CDR1 as SGHRS and CDR2 as YFSETQ. V lost 3 bases, J lost 3 bases, and 7 bases lay in between. The CDR3 covers 12 residues. A remark on this clone: Antigen unknown.

Regarding treatment: roughly 19 received Ad26.COV2.S at low or high dose, single or two shots; several received placebo; per-sample allocation not given. Vaccine and placebo recipients were sampled on day 63 after the first injection. Method: immunoSEQ multiplex PCR; TCRdb's copy keeps in-frame clones and lacks some. The table shows under 400,000 clones, with around nine tenths occurring only once. The sequencing used peripheral blood, collected in a trial of Ad26.COV2.S vaccine versus placebo. The chain recombines TRBV5-1 with TRBJ2-7, with D unclear. The clonotype comes from a person between 18 and 60 years old who received the Ad26.COV2.S COVID-19 vaccine or a placebo. CDR3 in amino acids: CASSSNSYEQYF. For the CDR3, the DNA is TGCGCCAGCAGCTCAAACAGCTACGAGCAGTACTTC.